The 24 T cell receptor beta chains below were found in one sample sequenced in a study of T cells in Graves' hyperthyroidism and ophthalmopathy. The CDR3 regions of TCR beta were amplified from RNA transcripts. The TCR CDR3 was amplified in a first-round RT-PCR using the HTBI primer set. TCRdb itself ran the multiplex PCR reads through MiXCR, one entry per CDR3 protein. The data show about 350,000 distinct CDR3 sequences, with roughly 19% seen just once and about 3.7% held by the top ten. The sample consisted of blood. Source of these receptors: a woman aged 18-35 years with Graves' hyperthyroidism.

The gene calls are TRBV11-2 and TRBJ1-1; possible D gene TRBD1, 5 bases. Between the trimmed V and J ends, which lost 7 bases and 7 bases, there was a span of 19 bases. The CDR3 spans 14 residues. Germline values: CDR1 SGHAT, CDR2 FQNNGV. The CDR3 reads CASTPNYGTHEAFF. Written as DNA, the CDR3 is TGTGCCAGCACCCCAAATTACGGGACCCATGAAGCTTTCTTT.

The rearrangement joins TRBV30 to TRBJ1-3; 9 bases match TRBD1. The CDR3 totals 16 residues. Unmatched junction bases numbered 7, after V lost 1 base and J lost 3 bases. In germline, CDR1 is GTSNPN, CDR2 SVGIG (reference sequence). Here the CDR3 DNA reads TGTGCCTGGAGTGCTTCGGGACAGGGTTTTGGAAACACCATATATTTT. Its protein product is CAWSASGQGFGNTIYF.

Many counts were recorded for this clonotype. The chain carries TRBV6-1 and TRBJ1-1; D is possibly TRBD1 (5 bases). Germline V gene lookup returns CDR1 MNHNS and CDR2 SASEGT. The CDR3 is 13 residues long. The ends were cut back, 2 bases at V and 6 bases at J, with 10 bases in the middle. The CDR3 protein is CASSELRGAEAFF. The CDR3 region has the DNA TGTGCCAGCAGTGAATTACGGGGGGCTGAAGCTTTCTTT.

This clonotype was recorded many times. The CDR3, as DNA: TGTGCCAGCAGTTTAGACCAGGGCGGCCAGCCCCAGCATTTT. This translates into CASSLDQGGQPQHF. This chain connects TRBV12-3 or TRBV12-4 to TRBJ1-5; a possible D gene is TRBD1 (5 bases). The V gene lost 1 base and the J gene lost 7 bases, with 11 bases spanning the gap. This CDR3 spans 14 amino acids.

This clonotype came up many times. The gene calls are TRBV24-1 and TRBJ2-5; TRBD1 is a possible D gene (6 bases). This CDR3 contains 15 residues. V lost 3 bases and J lost 2, with 12 bases in between. Per the germline V gene, CDR1 is KGHDR and CDR2 is SFDVKD. CDR3 nucleotide sequence: TGTGCCACCAGTGATCCTACAGGGCGGCAAGAGACCCAGTACTTC. Protein: CATSDPTGRQETQYF.

This clonotype was detected ten times or more. The chain joins TRBV11-2 to TRBJ1-1; D may be TRBD1 (6 bases). There are 12 residues in the CDR3. Germline loops: CDR1 SGHAT, CDR2 FQNNGV. Trimming cost V 7 bases and J 7 bases, with 13 bases left between them. Here the CDR3 DNA reads TGTGCCAGCACCCCTGAGGACAGTGAAGCTTTCTTT. It encodes CASTPEDSEAFF.

The CDR3 here is CASSLGQGAYNEQFF. CDR3 nucleotide sequence: TGTGCCAGCAGTTTAGGGCAGGGGGCGTACAATGAGCAGTTCTTC. The chain carries TRBV27 and TRBJ2-1; 8 positions agree with TRBD1. Germline-derived CDR1 and CDR2 are MNHEY and SMNVEV (reference sequence). The CDR3 is 15 amino acids. J gave up 4 bases and V 2 bases, and 4 bases lay outside the gene matches.

This clonotype showed up many times. J is TRBJ1-2 and V is TRBV25-1; 7 positions match TRBD1. With V trimmed by 3 bases and J by 8 bases, 9 bases remained unmatched. The germline gives CDR1 MGHDK, CDR2 SYGVNS. This CDR3 region has 14 residues. CDR3 sequence: CASSESDRALGYTF. Written as DNA, the CDR3 is TGTGCCAGCAGTGAGTCCGACAGGGCGCTCGGCTACACCTTC.

The chain joins TRBV19 to TRBJ2-5, with 10 bases fitting TRBD2. The germline CDR1 and CDR2 sequences are LNHDA and SQIVND (reference sequence). V was pared by 3 bases and J by 1 base, with 5 bases of the junction left unmatched. The CDR3 totals 16 residues. CDR3 sequence (DNA): TGTGCCAGTAGTATTCGGGTAGCGGGGGGCCAAGAGACCCAGTACTTC. Translation: CASSIRVAGGQETQYF.

The gene calls are TRBV6-1 and TRBJ2-7; D gene uncertain. The germline V and J ends were trimmed by 5 bases and 3 bases, with 11 bases remaining between them. The CDR3 consists of 13 residues. Germline loops: CDR1 MNHNS, CDR2 SASEGT. In DNA, the CDR3 is TGTGCCAGCAGTACCCCACAGCGCTACGAGCAGTACTTC. This gives the protein CASSTPQRYEQYF.

Concerning this clonotype itself: This may stem from a read error, because a much larger clone lies one nucleotide away. No DNA is shown, since the ends of the CDR3 on it are uncertain; the CDR3 is the one TCRdb lists. The chain has TRBV19 and TRBJ2-2; the table's TRBD1 call for D was not verified on the DNA. The CDR3 is 16 amino acids long, termini counted. Germline V gene sequence: CDR1 LNHDA, CDR2 SQIVND (reference sequence). CDR3: CASTSGARKNTGELFF.

This clonotype appeared many times. The rearrangement joins TRBV5-1 to TRBJ1-2; D ambiguous. CDR1 is SGHRS and CDR2 is YFSETQ in the germline V gene. The CDR3 runs to 13 residues. Trimming pared 0 bases from V and 6 bases from J, leaving 9 bases between. The CDR3 loop is CASSLGLTDGYTF. The CDR3 DNA reads as TGCGCCAGCAGCTTGGGGCTAACTGATGGCTACACCTTC.

This clonotype was counted ten times or more. This rearrangement joins TRBV2 to TRBJ2-5; maybe TRBD2 (6 bases). CDR1 and CDR2 (germline): SNHLY, FYNNEI. V was shortened by 2 bases and J by 5 bases, with 18 bases between the two germline ends. The CDR3 length is 16 residues. This CDR3 is CASSEQIGGGEETQYF. The DNA of the CDR3 is TGTGCCAGCAGTGAACAGATCGGGGGAGGAGAGGAGACCCAGTACTTC.

J is TRBJ2-5 and V is TRBV18, with D perhaps being TRBD1 or TRBD2 (5 bases each). Between the trimmed V and J ends, which lost 1 base and 2 bases, there was a span of 11 bases. This CDR3 comprises 15 residues. Germline CDR1 KGHSH, CDR2 LQKENI. The CDR3 here is CASSPRGRSQETQYF. Here the CDR3 DNA reads TGTGCCAGCTCACCACGGGGACGCTCTCAAGAGACCCAGTACTTC.

This clonotype showed up many times. The V call is TRBV27, the J call TRBJ1-2; possible D gene TRBD1, 5 bases. Between the trimmed V and J ends, which lost 6 bases and 10 bases, there was a span of 12 bases. This CDR3 has 11 amino acids. Per germline, CDR1 MNHEY and CDR2 SMNVEV (reference sequence). The CDR3 spells CASSPGTFYTF. The CDR3 DNA sequence: TGTGCCAGCAGCCCTGGGACCTTCTACACCTTC.

This clonotype was picked up many times. This chain uses TRBV20-1 with TRBJ1-1; unclear D gene. Germline V gene sequence: CDR1 DFQATT, CDR2 SNEGSKA (reference sequence). V lost 0 bases to trimming and J lost 4 bases, with 15 bases between them. The CDR3 extends over 15 amino acids. For the CDR3, the DNA is TGCAGTGCTAGAGATCTCATGGATATTCGCACTGAAGCTTTCTTT. Amino acids: CSARDLMDIRTEAFF.

The sample holds many counts of this clonotype. The genes are TRBV4-1 and TRBJ1-2; unclear D gene. This CDR3 region has 16 residues. Germline V gene data show CDR1 as MGHRA and CDR2 as YSYEKL. With 1 base removed from V and 3 bases from J, the gap between germline ends came to 15 bases. The CDR3 here is CASSQGGLRAYYGYTF. CDR3 nucleotide sequence: TGCGCCAGCAGCCAAGGAGGACTTAGGGCCTACTATGGCTACACCTTC.

Many counts were recorded for this clonotype. The chain recombines TRBV20-1 with TRBJ1-2, with TRBD1 as a possible D gene (5 bases). Trimming stripped 6 bases from V and 8 bases from J, with 16 bases between. CDR1 is DFQATT, CDR2 SNEGSKA, per germline (reference sequence). The CDR3 totals 12 residues. CDR3 coding DNA: TGCAGTGCCCGGGGGAATCTGGGGGGCTACACCTTC. Translation gives CSARGNLGGYTF.

This clonotype has at least ten counts. The chain links TRBV29-1 to TRBJ2-2, with 12 bases fitting TRBD2. The ends lost 7 bases at V and 2 bases at J; junction bases unmatched: 8. The CDR3 loop spans 16 amino acids. Germline CDR1 is SQVTM and CDR2 is ANQGSEA. The CDR3 here is CSALLAGGLNTGELFF. In DNA form, the CDR3 reads TGCAGCGCCCTACTAGCGGGGGGCCTCAACACCGGGGAGCTGTTTTTT.

This chain joins TRBV18 and TRBJ1-2; 8 nucleotides match TRBD1. V shed 1 base, J shed 6 bases, and the junction held 7 bases outside the gene matches. Per the germline V gene, CDR1 is KGHSH and CDR2 is LQKENI. The CDR3 loop spans 15 amino acids. This CDR3 is CASSPLTGQVDGYTF. CDR3 coding DNA: TGTGCCAGCTCACCACTTACGGGACAGGTCGATGGCTACACCTTC.

This clonotype was seen many times. This chain joins TRBV9 and TRBJ1-1; D remains ambiguous. Germline assignment: CDR1 SGDLS and CDR2 YYNGEE. The CDR3 covers 14 residues. The V gene lost 3 bases and the J gene lost 7 bases, with 16 bases spanning the gap. The CDR3 DNA sequence: TGTGCCAGCAGCGCCCGGTTAAGCCCCGATGAAGCTTTCTTT. Its translation: CASSARLSPDEAFF.

This clonotype was seen many times. The chain uses TRBV7-2 and TRBJ1-5, with D maybe TRBD1 (6 bases). Germline values: CDR1 SGHTA, CDR2 FQGNSA. The V and J ends lost 5 bases and 3 bases respectively, with 14 bases between them. The CDR3 consists of 15 residues. The CDR3 spells CASSPGHIINQPQHF. The CDR3 nucleotides read TGTGCCAGCAGCCCGGGACACATTATCAATCAGCCCCAGCATTTT.

The chain recombines TRBV7-9 with TRBJ1-1; 7 bases map to TRBD1. Germline V gene lookup returns CDR1 SEHNR and CDR2 FQNEAQ (reference sequence). V shed 5 bases and J 1 base; nucleotides not matched to a gene: 7. The length of the CDR3 is 15 residues. The CDR3 nucleotides read TGTGCCAGCAGCCTCTTCACAGGGGCGAACACTGAAGCTTTCTTT. This codes for CASSLFTGANTEAFF.

CDR3 sequence: CASSYSATSDSGSQETQYF. Written as DNA, the CDR3 is TGTGCCAGCAGTTACTCGGCGACTAGTGATAGCGGGAGCCAAGAGACCCAGTACTTC. This chain connects TRBV6-2 or TRBV6-3 to TRBJ2-5; TRBD2 matches 9 bases. Germline V gene data show CDR1 as MNHEY and CDR2 as SVGEGT. The CDR3 covers 19 residues. The ends lost 0 bases at V and 1 base at J; junction bases unmatched: 12.